The 3 T cell receptor beta chains given below trace back to one sample, sequenced in a study of blood T cell repertoires in COVID-19. TCRdb's copy holds only in-frame clones and misses some; the assay was immunoSEQ multiplex PCR. Of about 50,000 clones in the sample, 85% to 90% are singletons; the top ten hold approximately 45%. Input material: peripheral blood. Every receptor here comes from an older woman with COVID-19, enrolled during active disease.

The chain links TRBV27 to TRBJ1-1, with TRBD1 matching 7 bases. V lost 5 bases, J lost 4 bases, and 10 bases stayed unmatched. Germline CDR1 and CDR2: MNHEY and SMNVEV (reference sequence). CDR3 length: 15 residues. The CDR3 DNA is TGTGCCAGCAGTGTAAACAGGGGTCTGGGCACTGAAGCTTTCTTT. This sequence encodes CASSVNRGLGTEAFF.

The chain links TRBV6-1 to TRBJ1-6; 11 nucleotides align to TRBD1. The CDR3 totals 15 residues. The V gene's germline CDR1 is MNHNS and CDR2 SASEGT. The junction had 0 bases not matched to a gene; V was cut back by 1 base and J by 7 bases. CDR3 sequence: CASSEGTGGNSPLHF. The CDR3, as DNA: TGTGCCAGCAGTGAAGGGACAGGGGGCAATTCACCCCTCCACTTT.

CDR3: CASSQVRRENTGELFF. The CDR3 DNA is TGCGCCAGCAGCCAAGTAAGGCGGGAGAACACCGGGGAGCTGTTTTTT. The chain joins TRBV4-1 to TRBJ2-2, with D possibly TRBD2 on 6 matching bases. With 1 base removed from V and 1 base from J, the gap between germline ends came to 10 bases. Per germline, CDR1 MGHRA and CDR2 YSYEKL. This CDR3 region has 16 residues.